This T cell receptor (beta chain) was captured in a study of T cell repertoires in cytomegalovirus infection (dated by TCRdb to the late 2010s). Turning to the overall study: Because public TCR beta signatures pointed to carriage of CMV infection together with the matching HLA type, the HLA type of each donor mattered for the analysis.

With regard to this clonotype: Its recognized antigen is unknown. No clone much larger than this one lies a single base away; base qualities are absent.

Sequencing relied on an Illumina HiSeq 1500. TCRdb handled the public reads itself, with Q25 trimming in fastp and clone calling in MiXCR, and kept productive beta chains. Entries that share a CDR3 protein sequence are merged under the most common genes and DNA. The sample records some 440,000 distinct CDR3 sequences, 25% to 40% of which are singletons. The biggest ten clones account for about 13% of the sample. What the study reported, not specific to this receptor: Cumulative frequency of public TCR beta family members discriminated carriers of CMV infection plus the relevant HLA type in this cohort and an independent 352-donor cohort. The ex vivo response was dominated by HLA-C-restricted CMV-specific TCR beta clonotypes, which also provided the single most frequent clonotype in two of eight donors.

The CDR3 runs 13 amino acids, cysteine and phenylalanine included. Of the read, only the CDR3 DNA is kept; its 39 bases are in frame from base 1. V loses 1 base, J loses 5 bases, and the germline ends lie 8 bases apart. The germline V gene (reference sequence) sets CDR1 to LGHDT and CDR2 to YNNKEL. Here the chain combines TRBV3-1 and TRBJ2-5; the D gene is perhaps TRBD1 or TRBD2, each of them matching over 5 bases. The receptor was isolated from a human donor in good health (CMV status not recorded). Some clones in this sample may be carry-over from other donors' samples. Sequencing was carried out using PBMCs. CDR3 sequence: CASSQAGRETQYF. The sequence in DNA is TGTGCCAGCAGCCAAGCGGGGCGGGAGACCCAGTACTTC.